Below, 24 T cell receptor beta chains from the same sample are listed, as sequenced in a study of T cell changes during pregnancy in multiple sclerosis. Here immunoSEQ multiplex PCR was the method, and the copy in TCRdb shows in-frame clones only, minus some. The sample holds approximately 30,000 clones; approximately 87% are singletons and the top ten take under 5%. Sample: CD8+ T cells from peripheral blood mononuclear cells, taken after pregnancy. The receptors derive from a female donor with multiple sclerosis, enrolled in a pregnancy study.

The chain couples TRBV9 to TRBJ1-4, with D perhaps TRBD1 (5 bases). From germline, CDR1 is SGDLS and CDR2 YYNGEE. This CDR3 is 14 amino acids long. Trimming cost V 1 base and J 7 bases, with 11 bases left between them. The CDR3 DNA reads TGTGCCAGCAGCGTATTCGGGGGAGGTGAAAAACTGTTTTTT. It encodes CASSVFGGGEKLFF. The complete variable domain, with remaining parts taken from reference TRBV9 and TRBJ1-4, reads DSGVTQTPKHLITATGQRVTLRCSPRSGDLSVYWYQQSLDQGLQFLIQYYNGEERAKGNILERFSAQQFPDLHSELNLSSLELGDSALYFCASSVFGGGEKLFFGSGTQLSVL.

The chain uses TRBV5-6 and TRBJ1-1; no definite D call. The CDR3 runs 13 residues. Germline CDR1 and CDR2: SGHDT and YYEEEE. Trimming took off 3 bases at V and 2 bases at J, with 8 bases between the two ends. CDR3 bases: TGTGCCAGCAGCTCTAGTCCCAACACTGAAGCTTTCTTT. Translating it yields CASSSSPNTEAFF.

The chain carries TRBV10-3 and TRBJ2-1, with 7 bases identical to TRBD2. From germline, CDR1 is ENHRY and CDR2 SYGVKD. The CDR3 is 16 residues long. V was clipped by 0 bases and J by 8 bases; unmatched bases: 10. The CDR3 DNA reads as TGTGCCATCAGTGAGTCGATGGGGGGGGTGGGAGATGAGCAGTTCTTC. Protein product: CAISESMGGVGDEQFF.

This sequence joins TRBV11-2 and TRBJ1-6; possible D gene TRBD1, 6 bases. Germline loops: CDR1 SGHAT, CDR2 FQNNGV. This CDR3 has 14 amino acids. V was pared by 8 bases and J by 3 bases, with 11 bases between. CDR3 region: CASFGGLYNSPLHF. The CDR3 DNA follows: TGTGCCAGCTTTGGGGGCCTCTATAATTCACCCCTCCACTTT. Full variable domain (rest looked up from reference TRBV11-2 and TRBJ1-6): EAGVAQSPRYKIIEKRQSVAFWCNPISGHATLYWYQQILGQGPKLLIQFQNNGVVDDSQLPKDRFSAERLKGVDSTLKIQPAKLEDSAVYLCASFGGLYNSPLHFGNGTRLTVT.

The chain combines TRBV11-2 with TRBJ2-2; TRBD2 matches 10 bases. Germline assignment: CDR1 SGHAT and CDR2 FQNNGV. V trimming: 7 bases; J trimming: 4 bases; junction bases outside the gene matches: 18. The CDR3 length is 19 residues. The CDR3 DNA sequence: TGTGCCAGCACTTTGTCCCTAGCGGGGGCCACCCGACCCACCGGGGAGCTGTTTTTT. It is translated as CASTLSLAGATRPTGELFF.

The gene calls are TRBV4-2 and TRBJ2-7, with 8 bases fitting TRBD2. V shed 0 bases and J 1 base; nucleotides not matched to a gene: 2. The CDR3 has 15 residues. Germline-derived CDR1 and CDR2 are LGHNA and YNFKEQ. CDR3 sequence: CASSQDRGGSYEQYF. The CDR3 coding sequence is TGTGCCAGCAGCCAAGATCGGGGGGGGTCCTACGAGCAGTACTTC.

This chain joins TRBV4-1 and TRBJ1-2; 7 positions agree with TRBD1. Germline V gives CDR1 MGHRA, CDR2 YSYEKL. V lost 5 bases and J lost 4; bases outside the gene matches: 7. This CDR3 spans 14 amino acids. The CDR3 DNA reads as TGCGCCAGCAGCGATATCGACAGGGCCTATGGCTACACCTTC. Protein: CASSDIDRAYGYTF.

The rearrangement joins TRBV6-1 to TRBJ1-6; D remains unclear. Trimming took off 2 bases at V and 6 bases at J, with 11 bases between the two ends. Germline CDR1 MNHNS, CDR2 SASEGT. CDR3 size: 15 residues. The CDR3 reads CASSETPEGNSPLHF. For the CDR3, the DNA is TGTGCCAGCAGTGAAACGCCGGAGGGTAATTCACCCCTCCACTTT.

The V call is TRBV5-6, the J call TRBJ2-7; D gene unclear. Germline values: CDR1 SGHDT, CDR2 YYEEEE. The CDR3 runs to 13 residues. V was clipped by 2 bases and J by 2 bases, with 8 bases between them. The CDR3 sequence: CASSFARTYEQYF. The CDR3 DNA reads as TGTGCCAGCAGCTTTGCCAGGACCTACGAGCAGTACTTC. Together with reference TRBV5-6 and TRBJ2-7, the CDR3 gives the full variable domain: DAGVTQSPTHLIKTRGQQVTLRCSPKSGHDTVSWYQQALGQGPQFIFQYYEEEERQRGNFPDRFSGHQFPNYSSELNVNALLLGDSALYLCASSFARTYEQYFGPGTRLTVT.

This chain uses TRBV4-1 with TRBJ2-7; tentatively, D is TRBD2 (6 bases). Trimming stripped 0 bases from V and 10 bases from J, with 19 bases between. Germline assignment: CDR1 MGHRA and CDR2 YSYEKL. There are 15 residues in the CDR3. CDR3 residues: CASSQDIAGFAHQYF. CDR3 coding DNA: TGCGCCAGCAGCCAAGACATCGCGGGGTTCGCGCATCAGTACTTC.

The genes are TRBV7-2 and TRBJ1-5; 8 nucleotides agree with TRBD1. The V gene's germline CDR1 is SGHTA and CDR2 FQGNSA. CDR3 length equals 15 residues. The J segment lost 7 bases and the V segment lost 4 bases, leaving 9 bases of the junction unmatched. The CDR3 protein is CASSSGRGRSQPQHF. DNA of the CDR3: TGTGCCAGCAGCTCCGGCAGGGGGCGGTCACAGCCCCAGCATTTT.

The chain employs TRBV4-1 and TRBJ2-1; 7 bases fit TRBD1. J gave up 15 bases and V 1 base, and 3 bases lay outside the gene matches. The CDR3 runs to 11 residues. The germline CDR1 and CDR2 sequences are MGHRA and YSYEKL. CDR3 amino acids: CASSQGDRAFF. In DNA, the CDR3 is TGCGCCAGCAGCCAAGGGGACAGAGCGTTCTTC.

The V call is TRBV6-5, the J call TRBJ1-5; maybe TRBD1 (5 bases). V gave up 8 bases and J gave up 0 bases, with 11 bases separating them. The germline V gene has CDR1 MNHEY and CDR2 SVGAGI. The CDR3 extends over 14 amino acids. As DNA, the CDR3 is TGTGCCAGCTGGGGCCGTGATAGCAATCAGCCCCAGCATTTT. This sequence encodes CASWGRDSNQPQHF.

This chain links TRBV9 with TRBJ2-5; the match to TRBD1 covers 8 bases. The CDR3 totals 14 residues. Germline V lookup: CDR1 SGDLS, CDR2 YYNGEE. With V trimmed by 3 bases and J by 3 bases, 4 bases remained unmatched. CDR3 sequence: CASSADRVEETQYF. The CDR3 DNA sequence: TGTGCCAGCAGCGCGGACAGGGTGGAAGAGACCCAGTACTTC.

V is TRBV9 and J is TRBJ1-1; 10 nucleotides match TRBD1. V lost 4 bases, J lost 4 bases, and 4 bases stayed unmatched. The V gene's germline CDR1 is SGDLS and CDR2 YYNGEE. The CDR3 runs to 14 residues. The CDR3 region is CASSSRTGGTEAFF. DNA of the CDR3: TGTGCCAGCAGCTCCCGGACAGGGGGCACTGAAGCTTTCTTT.

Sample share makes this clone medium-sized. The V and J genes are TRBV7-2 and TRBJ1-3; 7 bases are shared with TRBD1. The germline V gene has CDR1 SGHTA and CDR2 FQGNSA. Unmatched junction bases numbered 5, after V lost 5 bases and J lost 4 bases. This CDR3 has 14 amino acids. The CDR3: CASSPTGLGNTIYF. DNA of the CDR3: TGTGCCAGCAGCCCGACAGGGCTCGGAAACACCATATATTTT.

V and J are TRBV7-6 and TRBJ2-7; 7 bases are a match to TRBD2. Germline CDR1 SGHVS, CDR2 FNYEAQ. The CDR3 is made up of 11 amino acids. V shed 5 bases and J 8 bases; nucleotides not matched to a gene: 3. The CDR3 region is CASSSGTKQYF. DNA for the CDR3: TGTGCCAGCAGCAGCGGGACCAAGCAGTACTTC.

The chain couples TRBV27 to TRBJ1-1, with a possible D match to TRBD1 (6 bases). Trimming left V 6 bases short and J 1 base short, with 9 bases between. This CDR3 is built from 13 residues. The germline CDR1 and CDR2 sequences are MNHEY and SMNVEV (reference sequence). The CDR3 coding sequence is TGTGCCAGCAGCTACAGGGAGAACACTGAAGCTTTCTTT. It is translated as CASSYRENTEAFF.

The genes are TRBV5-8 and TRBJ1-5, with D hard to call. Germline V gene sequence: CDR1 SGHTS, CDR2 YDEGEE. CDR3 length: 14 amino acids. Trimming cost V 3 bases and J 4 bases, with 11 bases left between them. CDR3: CASSSPPGNQPQHF. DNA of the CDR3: TGTGCCAGCAGCTCCCCTCCGGGGAATCAGCCCCAGCATTTT. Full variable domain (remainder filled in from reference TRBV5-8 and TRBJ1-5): EAGVTQSPTHLIKTRGQQATLRCSPISGHTSVYWYQQALGLGLQFLLWYDEGEERNRGNFPPRFSGRQFPNYSSELNVNALELEDSALYLCASSSPPGNQPQHFGDGTRLSIL.

Here the CDR3 reads CATSRAPGQGSYTF. As DNA, the CDR3 is TGTGCCACCAGCAGGGCACCGGGACAGGGATCCTACACCTTC. The chain combines TRBV15 with TRBJ1-2; 9 bases line up with TRBD1. Germline CDR1 is LNHNV and CDR2 is YYDKDF (reference sequence). This CDR3 has 14 residues. V trimming: 3 bases; J trimming: 10 bases; junction bases outside the gene matches: 9.

This CDR3 is CASSQDLLAGGYNEQFF. The CDR3 nucleotides read TGTGCCAGCAGCCAAGATCTGTTAGCGGGGGGCTACAATGAGCAGTTCTTC. The chain combines TRBV4-2 with TRBJ2-1, with TRBD2 identical over 10 bases. V lost 0 bases, J lost 3 bases, and 5 bases stayed unmatched. The CDR3 length is 17 residues. Germline V gene sequence: CDR1 LGHNA, CDR2 YNFKEQ.

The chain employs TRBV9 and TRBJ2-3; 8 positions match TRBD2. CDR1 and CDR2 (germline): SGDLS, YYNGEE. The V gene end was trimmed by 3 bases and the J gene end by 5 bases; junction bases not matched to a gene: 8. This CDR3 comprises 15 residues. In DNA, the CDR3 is TGTGCCAGCAGCGGAGCGGGGGCCGCGGGAGATACGCAGTATTTT. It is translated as CASSGAGAAGDTQYF.

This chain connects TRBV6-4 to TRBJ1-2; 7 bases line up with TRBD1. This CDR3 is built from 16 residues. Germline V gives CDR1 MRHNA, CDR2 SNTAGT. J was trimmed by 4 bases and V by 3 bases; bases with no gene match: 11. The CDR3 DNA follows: TGTGCCAGCAGTGAGGAGGGGGACAGCCGACTCTATGGCTACACCTTC. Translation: CASSEEGDSRLYGYTF.

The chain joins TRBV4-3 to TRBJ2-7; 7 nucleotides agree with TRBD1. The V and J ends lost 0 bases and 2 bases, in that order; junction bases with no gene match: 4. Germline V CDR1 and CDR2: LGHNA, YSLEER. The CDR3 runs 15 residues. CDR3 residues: CASSQDRQGPYEQYF. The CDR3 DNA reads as TGCGCCAGCAGCCAAGATAGACAGGGACCCTACGAGCAGTACTTC.